Listed here are 31 T cell receptor beta chains from one sample, sequenced in a study of blood T cell repertoires in COVID-19. Here immunoSEQ multiplex PCR was the method, and the copy in TCRdb shows in-frame clones only, minus some. The repertoire has approximately 400,000 clones, approximately 90% of them found once; the top ten carry around 1.2%. The sample consisted of PBMCs or T cells enriched from blood (not recorded which). The receptor set was obtained from a young woman who had recovered from COVID-19.

The chain employs TRBV4-1 and TRBJ1-4, with 9 nucleotides matching TRBD1. CDR3 length: 15 residues. Looked up from germline, CDR1 is MGHRA and CDR2 is YSYEKL. V lost 4 bases to trimming and J lost 5 bases; unmatched junction nucleotides: 5. The CDR3 sequence is CASSPTGTGNEKLFF. CDR3 DNA: TGCGCCAGCAGCCCTACAGGGACAGGGAATGAAAAACTGTTTTTT.

V is TRBV7-9 and J is TRBJ1-6; 7 bases are a match to TRBD1. Trimming cost V 5 bases and J 6 bases; bases outside gene matches: 10. The CDR3 extends over 16 amino acids. The germline gives CDR1 SEHNR, CDR2 FQNEAQ (reference sequence). The DNA of the CDR3 is TGTGCCAGCAGCCCAGGGGGTTGGTATCCTAATTCACCCCTCCACTTT. This encodes CASSPGGWYPNSPLHF.

V usage is TRBV2 and J usage is TRBJ2-4, with D possibly being TRBD1 (7 bases). Trimming cost V 5 bases and J 6 bases, with 14 bases left between them. CDR1 is SNHLY, CDR2 FYNNEI, per germline. CDR3 length equals 14 residues. The CDR3 region is CASSTRGVANIQYF. Written as DNA, the CDR3 is TGTGCCAGCAGTACCAGGGGGGTCGCAAACATTCAGTACTTC. The entire variable domain, with the rest obtained from reference TRBV2 and TRBJ2-4, is as follows: EPEVTQTPSHQVTQMGQEVILRCVPISNHLYFYWYRQILGQKVEFLVSFYNNEISEKSEIFDDQFSVERPDGSNFTLKIRSTKLEDSAMYFCASSTRGVANIQYFGAGTRLSVL.

The V and J genes are TRBV7-8 and TRBJ2-7; a weak D match, TRBD1 (6 bases). The length of the CDR3 is 14 residues. CDR1 and CDR2 from the germline V gene are SGHVS and FQNEAQ. V shed 2 bases and J shed 3 bases, with 11 bases lying between them. The chain's CDR3 is CASSLRGLYYEQYF. The CDR3 nucleotides are TGTGCCAGCAGCTTAAGGGGGTTATACTACGAGCAGTACTTC.

This rearrangement joins TRBV7-2 to TRBJ1-2; possible D gene TRBD1, 5 bases. Germline V gene lookup returns CDR1 SGHTA and CDR2 FQGNSA. This CDR3 comprises 16 residues. Trimming took 5 bases from V and 0 from J, leaving 16 bases between them. In DNA, the CDR3 is TGTGCCAGCAGCCCCGGTGAAAGGGGTCCTAACTATGGCTACACCTTC. The encoded protein is CASSPGERGPNYGYTF.

This chain links TRBV15 with TRBJ2-3; TRBD2 matches at 9 bases. The CDR3 runs 17 residues. Germline CDR1 and CDR2: LNHNV and YYDKDF (reference sequence). The V gene end was trimmed by 3 bases and the J gene end by 5 bases; junction bases not matched to a gene: 12. The CDR3 spells CATSRELWERGEDTQYF. Here the CDR3 DNA reads TGTGCCACCAGCAGGGAACTTTGGGAGCGGGGGGAAGATACGCAGTATTTT.

The chain joins TRBV7-2 to TRBJ1-2; the match to TRBD1 covers 8 bases. Germline CDR1 reads SGHTA; CDR2 reads FQGNSA. The CDR3 runs 14 residues. V lost 1 base and J lost 6; bases outside the gene matches: 4. This CDR3 is CASSLGGTGDGYTF. The CDR3 nucleotides read TGTGCCAGCAGCTTAGGCGGGACAGGAGATGGCTACACCTTC.

The rearrangement uses TRBV14 and TRBJ1-2; D gene ambiguous. Between the trimmed V and J ends, which lost 0 bases and 4 bases, there was a span of 9 bases. This CDR3 spans 14 amino acids. In germline, CDR1 is SGHDN, CDR2 FVKESK. CDR3 sequence (DNA): TGTGCCAGCAGCCAAGATCTTCTAGGCTATGGCTACACCTTC. Encoded protein: CASSQDLLGYGYTF. Full variable domain (rest looked up from reference TRBV14 and TRBJ1-2): EAGVTQFPSHSVIEKGQTVTLRCDPISGHDNLYWYRRVMGKEIKFLLHFVKESKQDESGMPNNRFLAERTGGTYSTLKVQPAELEDSGVYFCASSQDLLGYGYTFGSGTRLTVV.

The chain joins TRBV3-1 (or the pseudogene TRBV3-2) to TRBJ2-7; D possibly corresponds to TRBD1 (5 bases). With 2 bases removed from V and 5 bases from J, the gap between germline ends came to 16 bases. The CDR3 totals 15 residues. The germline V gene has CDR1 LGHDT and CDR2 YNNKEL (reference sequence). The DNA for the CDR3 is TGTGCCAGCAGCCAAAGTTTAGGACAAGGGAACGAGCAGTACTTC. It encodes CASSQSLGQGNEQYF.

The rearrangement joins TRBV18 to TRBJ2-5, with TRBD1 matching 9 bases. Germline lookup yields CDR1 KGHSH and CDR2 LQKENI. The CDR3 contains 14 residues. V lost 6 bases to trimming and J lost 6 bases; unmatched junction nucleotides: 8. The DNA for the CDR3 is TGTGCCAGCTCTCCGGACAGGGGCTTGAAGACCCAGTACTTC. The encoded protein is CASSPDRGLKTQYF.

The chain links TRBV4-2 to TRBJ1-1, with 8 nucleotides matching TRBD1. Looked up from germline, CDR1 is LGHNA and CDR2 is YNFKEQ. Unmatched junction bases numbered 14, after V lost 3 bases and J lost 5 bases. This CDR3 region has 17 residues. The chain's CDR3 is CASSHLRDRPLRTEAFF. CDR3 sequence (DNA): TGTGCCAGCAGCCACCTGCGGGACAGGCCCCTGAGAACTGAAGCTTTCTTT.

The chain joins TRBV6-5 to TRBJ1-1; the D is unclear. V was clipped by 7 bases and J by 0 bases, with 9 bases between them. Per the germline V gene, CDR1 is MNHEY and CDR2 is SVGAGI. The length of the CDR3 is 13 residues. This CDR3 reads CASTRRMNTEAFF. In nucleotides, the CDR3 is TGTGCCAGCACCCGGCGGATGAACACTGAAGCTTTCTTT.

V usage is TRBV2 and J usage is TRBJ2-1, with 16 bases lining up with TRBD2. Germline CDR1 and CDR2: SNHLY and FYNNEI. V was clipped by 10 bases and J by 0 bases; unmatched bases: 15. The CDR3 totals 20 residues. The CDR3: CAIPPDPGTSGGASYNEQFF. CDR3 nucleotides: TGTGCCATCCCCCCCGATCCTGGGACTAGCGGGGGGGCCTCCTACAATGAGCAGTTCTTC.

The V and J genes are TRBV7-8 and TRBJ1-1; weak D call: TRBD1 (6 bases). The CDR3 is 14 residues long. Germline CDR1 reads SGHVS; CDR2 reads FQNEAQ. Trimming removed 2 bases at V and 1 base at J, with 8 bases between. DNA for the CDR3: TGTGCCAGCAGCTTACGACAGGCGAACACTGAAGCTTTCTTT. It specifies CASSLRQANTEAFF.

V usage is TRBV30 and J usage is TRBJ2-7, with D possibly TRBD1 on 5 matching bases. From germline, CDR1 is GTSNPN and CDR2 SVGIG (reference sequence). V shed 0 bases and J shed 3 bases, with 12 bases lying between them. The CDR3 has 14 residues. CDR3 residues: CAWSVPAGYYEQYF. Written as DNA, the CDR3 is TGTGCCTGGAGTGTTCCCGCAGGGTACTACGAGCAGTACTTC. Drawing the rest from reference TRBV30 and TRBJ2-7, the complete variable domain is SQTIHQWPATLVQPVGSPLSLECTVEGTSNPNLYWYRQAAGRGLQLLFYSVGIGQISSEVPQNLSASRPQDRQFILSSKKLLLSDSGFYLCAWSVPAGYYEQYFGPGTRLTVT.

The sample holds one count of this clone. V is TRBV12-2 and J is TRBJ1-1; the DNA was not used to check the table's D call, TRBD1. TRBV12-2 is reported as a pseudogene. CDR3 length equals 16 residues. CDR3 region: CASRTINRGPGTEAFF. CDR3 DNA sequence: TGTGCAAGTCGCACAATTAACAGGGGGCCTGGCACTGAAGCTTTCTTT.

This clone appeared a few times. The V gene is TRBV9, the J gene TRBJ1-5; no firm D call. Trimming removed 1 base at V and 5 bases at J, with 4 bases between. Germline lookup yields CDR1 SGDLS and CDR2 YYNGEE. The CDR3 runs 12 residues. CDR3 coding DNA: TGTGCCAGCAGCGTACTCGATCAGCCCCAGCATTTT. Its translation: CASSVLDQPQHF. The full variable domain, its missing parts supplied by reference TRBV9 and TRBJ1-5, is DSGVTQTPKHLITATGQRVTLRCSPRSGDLSVYWYQQSLDQGLQFLIQYYNGEERAKGNILERFSAQQFPDLHSELNLSSLELGDSALYFCASSVLDQPQHFGDGTRLSIL.

This chain connects TRBV3-1 (or the pseudogene TRBV3-2) to TRBJ2-3; 7 nucleotides line up with TRBD1. The CDR3 runs 15 residues. V lost 4 bases and J lost 1; bases outside the gene matches: 5. The germline gives CDR1 LGHDT, CDR2 YNNKEL (reference sequence). CDR3 loop: CASSPRDRRTDTQYF. CDR3 in DNA: TGTGCCAGCAGCCCCCGGGACAGACGCACAGATACGCAGTATTTT.

The CDR3 region has the DNA TGTGCCAGCAGTTCCCTCGGGGGGCCCTACGAGCAGTACTTC. This gives the protein CASSSLGGPYEQYF. The chain couples TRBV6-6 to TRBJ2-7, with D possibly matching TRBD2 (7 bases). The CDR3 is 14 amino acids. Trimming removed 4 bases at V and 2 bases at J, with 12 bases between. Germline CDR1 and CDR2: MNHNY and SVGAGI (reference sequence).

This sequence joins TRBV7-9 and TRBJ1-3; 8 bases match TRBD1. Unmatched junction bases numbered 10, after V lost 5 bases and J lost 7 bases. CDR3 length: 15 residues. The V gene's germline CDR1 is SEHNR and CDR2 FQNEAQ (reference sequence). DNA of the CDR3: TGTGCCAGCAGCCTGAGGGCAGGGGGCGAGAACACCATATATTTT. The encoded protein is CASSLRAGGENTIYF.

To note about this clone: With a much larger clone just one base away, this may be a read error. The same CDR3 can be traced to other DNA sequences in this sample. The chain employs TRBV7-9 and TRBJ1-2; perhaps TRBD1 as D (5 bases). The CDR3 extends over 13 amino acids. V gave up 1 base and J gave up 2 bases, with 5 bases separating them. CDR1 and CDR2 from the germline V gene are SEHNR and FQNEAQ (reference sequence). In nucleotides, the CDR3 is TGTGCCAGCAGCTTAGGACAGAACTATGGCTACACCTTC. This translates into CASSLGQNYGYTF.

The rearrangement joins TRBV13 to TRBJ2-1; 11 bases agree with TRBD2. Per germline, CDR1 PRHDT and CDR2 FYEKMQ (reference sequence). Germline trimming cut 4 bases from V and 10 bases from J; bases unmatched to any gene: 18. CDR3 length: 18 residues. In DNA form, the CDR3 reads TGTGCCAGCAGCTCTGTAACTAGCGGGGGATTACGGGCTTGGGAGCAGTTCTTC. Its translation is CASSSVTSGGLRAWEQFF. Supplemented by reference TRBV13 and TRBJ2-1, the full variable domain reads AAGVIQSPRHLIKEKRETATLKCYPIPRHDTVYWYQQGPGQDPQFLISFYEKMQSDKGSIPDRFSAQQFSDYHSELNMSSLELGDSALYFCASSSVTSGGLRAWEQFFGPGTRLTVL.

The rearrangement uses TRBV6-1 and TRBJ2-5, with 14 nucleotides matching TRBD2. The germline V gene has CDR1 MNHNS and CDR2 SASEGT. V dropped 3 bases and J dropped 5; count of bases not matched to a gene: 5. The CDR3 runs to 16 residues. CDR3 sequence reads: CASSEGLAGVLETQYF. The CDR3 DNA reads as TGTGCCAGCAGTGAGGGACTAGCGGGAGTTTTGGAGACCCAGTACTTC.

The chain joins TRBV7-9 to TRBJ2-3; D unresolved. Trimming took 2 bases from V and 0 from J, leaving 9 bases between them. Per the germline V gene, CDR1 is SEHNR and CDR2 is FQNEAQ (reference sequence). The CDR3 loop spans 15 amino acids. CDR3 protein: CASSLSEFSTDTQYF. The CDR3 nucleotides read TGTGCCAGCAGCTTAAGCGAGTTTAGCACAGATACGCAGTATTTT.

This clone was observed a single time. The V call is TRBV19, the J call TRBJ2-3, with 7 bases fitting TRBD2. Germline-derived CDR1 and CDR2 are LNHDA and SQIVND (reference sequence). This CDR3 has 17 amino acids. J was trimmed by 0 bases and V by 5 bases; bases with no gene match: 11. The CDR3 bases are TGTGCCAGTAGTGGAGACGGGGGGACCCCTAGCACAGATACGCAGTATTTT. Amino acid sequence: CASSGDGGTPSTDTQYF.

This clone was found once. The chain links TRBV7-8 to TRBJ2-3, with 8 bases identical to TRBD2. The CDR3 has 15 residues. The V and J ends lost 5 bases and 5 bases, in that order; junction bases with no gene match: 9. CDR1 SGHVS and CDR2 FQNEAQ come from the germline V gene. The DNA of the CDR3 is TGTGCCAGCAGCCCCGGGGGGGGCATTAAAGATACGCAGTATTTT. Protein sequence: CASSPGGGIKDTQYF. Complete variable domain (other parts from reference TRBV7-8 and TRBJ2-3): GAGVSQSPRYKVAKRGQDVALRCDPISGHVSLFWYQQALGQGPEFLTYFQNEAQLDKSGLPSDRFFAERPEGSVSTLKIQRTQQEDSAVYLCASSPGGGIKDTQYFGPGTRLTVL.

V is TRBV13 and J is TRBJ1-1; D uncertain. Germline loops: CDR1 PRHDT, CDR2 FYEKMQ (reference sequence). CDR3 length: 13 residues. V was clipped by 6 bases and J by 8 bases, with 16 bases between them. The DNA for the CDR3 is TGTGCCAGCAGGGTTCCGGGTTTCAAAGAAGCTTTCTTT. This codes for CASRVPGFKEAFF. Filled out from reference TRBV13 and TRBJ1-1, the complete variable domain reads AAGVIQSPRHLIKEKRETATLKCYPIPRHDTVYWYQQGPGQDPQFLISFYEKMQSDKGSIPDRFSAQQFSDYHSELNMSSLELGDSALYFCASRVPGFKEAFFGQGTRLTVV.

The chain is built from TRBV9 and TRBJ1-2; possible D gene TRBD1, 6 bases. This CDR3 is 17 amino acids long. Trimming removed 3 bases from V and 4 bases from J, with 22 bases in between. Germline values: CDR1 SGDLS, CDR2 YYNGEE. CDR3 in DNA: TGTGCCAGCAGCGCAACCTTGGACAGCTATTTGGGCTATGGCTACACCTTC. Protein: CASSATLDSYLGYGYTF.

This chain connects TRBV4-1 to TRBJ2-7, with D maybe TRBD1 (6 bases). With 3 bases removed from V and 4 bases from J, the gap between germline ends came to 10 bases. Per the germline V gene, CDR1 is MGHRA and CDR2 is YSYEKL. CDR3 length: 13 residues. CDR3 sequence (DNA): TGCGCCAGCAGCCAGATACAGGGTTACGAGCAGTACTTC. Residues: CASSQIQGYEQYF.

This chain uses TRBV14 with TRBJ2-7; 11 bases are shared with TRBD1. J gave up 3 bases and V 6 bases, and 7 bases lay outside the gene matches. In germline, CDR1 is SGHDN, CDR2 FVKESK. The CDR3 contains 15 residues. The CDR3 DNA reads as TGTGCCAGCAGACCTACCGGGACAGGGGGCTACGAGCAGTACTTC. This encodes CASRPTGTGGYEQYF.

About this clone itself: The identical CDR3 is also encoded by other nucleotide sequences in the sample. This rearrangement joins TRBV6-5 to TRBJ2-2; D not resolved. Germline lookup yields CDR1 MNHEY and CDR2 SVGAGI. The CDR3 length is 15 residues. V lost 0 bases and J lost 1, with 6 bases in between. The CDR3 DNA reads TGTGCCAGCAGTTACTCAACTGGGAACACCGGGGAGCTGTTTTTT. This gives the protein CASSYSTGNTGELFF.